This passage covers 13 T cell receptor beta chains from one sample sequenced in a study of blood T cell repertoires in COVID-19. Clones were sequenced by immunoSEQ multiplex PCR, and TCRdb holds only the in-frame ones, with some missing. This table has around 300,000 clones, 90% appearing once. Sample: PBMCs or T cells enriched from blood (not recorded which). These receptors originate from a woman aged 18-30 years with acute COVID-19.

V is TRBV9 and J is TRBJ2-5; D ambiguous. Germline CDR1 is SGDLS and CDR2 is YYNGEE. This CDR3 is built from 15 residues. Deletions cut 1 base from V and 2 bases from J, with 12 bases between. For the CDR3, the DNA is TGTGCCAGCAGCGTACGAAGTTTAGCACAAGAGACCCAGTACTTC. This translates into CASSVRSLAQETQYF.

CDR3 coding DNA: TGTGCCAGCAGTTTCCCTCCCCCCGGACAGGAGCCCTATGGCTACACCTTC. Residues: CASSFPPPGQEPYGYTF. The chain employs TRBV28 and TRBJ1-2, with 7 bases lining up with TRBD1. Germline-derived CDR1 and CDR2 are MDHEN and SYDVKM. The CDR3 runs 17 residues. V trimming: 3 bases; J trimming: 4 bases; junction bases outside the gene matches: 14.

This CDR3 is CAWSTGDEQYF. Written as DNA, the CDR3 is TGTGCCTGGAGTACAGGGGACGAGCAGTACTTC. V usage is TRBV30 and J usage is TRBJ2-7, with TRBD1 identical over 7 bases. From germline, CDR1 is GTSNPN and CDR2 SVGIG (reference sequence). Trimming at V came to 2 bases and at J to 5 bases, leaving 0 bases not matched to a gene. This CDR3 region has 11 residues.

The chain's CDR3 is CSVEEATVNYGYTF. The CDR3 nucleotides read TGCAGCGTTGAAGAAGCGACAGTTAACTATGGCTACACCTTC. V gene TRBV29-1 combines with J gene TRBJ1-2; the D gene is possibly TRBD1 (5 bases). Germline values: CDR1 SQVTM, CDR2 ANQGSEA. V was shortened by 0 bases and J by 1 base, with 9 bases between the two germline ends. The CDR3 sequence is 14 residues long.

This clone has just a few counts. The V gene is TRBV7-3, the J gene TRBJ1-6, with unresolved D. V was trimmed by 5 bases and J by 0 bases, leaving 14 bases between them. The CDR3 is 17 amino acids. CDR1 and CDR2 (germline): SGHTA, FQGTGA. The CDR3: CASSPDTSSSYNSPLHF. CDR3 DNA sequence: TGTGCCAGCAGCCCCGACACATCGAGCTCCTATAATTCACCCCTCCACTTT.

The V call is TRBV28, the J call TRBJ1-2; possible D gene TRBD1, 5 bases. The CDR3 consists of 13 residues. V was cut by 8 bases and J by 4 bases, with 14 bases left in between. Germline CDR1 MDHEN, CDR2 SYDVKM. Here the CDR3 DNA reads TGTGCCAGCCTACCGACAGTAGCCTATGGCTACACCTTC. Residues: CASLPTVAYGYTF.

The CDR3 is CASSLRAKNIQYF. The CDR3 DNA reads TGTGCCAGCAGTTTGAGGGCCAAAAACATTCAGTACTTC. This chain links TRBV12-3 or TRBV12-4 with TRBJ2-4; D ambiguous. This CDR3 spans 13 amino acids. The V end lost 3 bases, the J end lost 1 base, and 4 bases lay between the germline ends.

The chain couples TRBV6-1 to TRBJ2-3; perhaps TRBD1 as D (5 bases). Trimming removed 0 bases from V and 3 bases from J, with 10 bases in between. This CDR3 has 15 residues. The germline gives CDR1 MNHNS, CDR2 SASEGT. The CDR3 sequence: CASSEAAGLTDTQYF. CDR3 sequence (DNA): TGTGCCAGCAGTGAAGCAGCAGGGTTGACAGATACGCAGTATTTT.

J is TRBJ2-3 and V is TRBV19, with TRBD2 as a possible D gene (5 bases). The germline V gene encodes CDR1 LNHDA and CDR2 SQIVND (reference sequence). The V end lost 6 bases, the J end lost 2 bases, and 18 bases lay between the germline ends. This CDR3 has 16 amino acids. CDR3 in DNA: TGTGCCAGTAGCACCGGACTCGCCTCCCCCACAGATACGCAGTATTTT. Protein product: CASSTGLASPTDTQYF.

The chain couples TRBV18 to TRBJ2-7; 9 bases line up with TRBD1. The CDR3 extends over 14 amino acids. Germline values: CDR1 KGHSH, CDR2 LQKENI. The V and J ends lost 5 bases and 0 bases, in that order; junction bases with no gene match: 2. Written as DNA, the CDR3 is TGTGCCAGCTCAGGACAGGGGAGCTCCTACGAGCAGTACTTC. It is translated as CASSGQGSSYEQYF. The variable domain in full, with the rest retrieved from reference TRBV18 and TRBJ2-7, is NAGVMQNPRHLVRRRGQEARLRCSPMKGHSHVYWYRQLPEEGLKFMVYLQKENIIDESGMPKERFSAEFPKEGPSILRIQQVVRGDSAAYFCASSGQGSSYEQYFGPGTRLTVT.

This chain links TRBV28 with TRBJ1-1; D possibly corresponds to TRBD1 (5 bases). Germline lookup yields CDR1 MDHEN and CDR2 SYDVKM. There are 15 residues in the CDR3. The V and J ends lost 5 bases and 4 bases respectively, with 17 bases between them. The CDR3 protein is CASSPAFSRGTEAFF. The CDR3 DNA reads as TGTGCCAGCAGTCCGGCTTTCAGTAGGGGCACTGAAGCTTTCTTT.

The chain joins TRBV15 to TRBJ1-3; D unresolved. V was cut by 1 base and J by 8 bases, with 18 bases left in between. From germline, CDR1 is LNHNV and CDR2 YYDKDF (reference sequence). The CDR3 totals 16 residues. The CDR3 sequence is CATSRAGREAGDTIYF. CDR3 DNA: TGTGCCACCAGCAGAGCAGGACGGGAGGCCGGGGACACCATATATTTT.

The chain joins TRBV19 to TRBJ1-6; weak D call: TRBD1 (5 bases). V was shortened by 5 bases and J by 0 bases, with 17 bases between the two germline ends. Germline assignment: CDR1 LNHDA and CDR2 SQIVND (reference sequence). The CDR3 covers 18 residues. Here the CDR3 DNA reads TGTGCCAGTAGTTCCCCCTCGCAGGGCAGCTCCTATAATTCACCCCTCCACTTT. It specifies CASSSPSQGSSYNSPLHF.